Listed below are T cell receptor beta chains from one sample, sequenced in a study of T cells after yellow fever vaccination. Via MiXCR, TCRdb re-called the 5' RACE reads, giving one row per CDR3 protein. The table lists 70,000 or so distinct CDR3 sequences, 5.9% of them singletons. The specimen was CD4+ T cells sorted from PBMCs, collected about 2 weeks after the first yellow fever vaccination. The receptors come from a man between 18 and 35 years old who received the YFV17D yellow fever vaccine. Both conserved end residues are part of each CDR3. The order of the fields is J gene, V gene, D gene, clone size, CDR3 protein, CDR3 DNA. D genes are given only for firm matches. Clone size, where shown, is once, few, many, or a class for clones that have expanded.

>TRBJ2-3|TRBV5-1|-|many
CASSLGARGDTQYF
TGCGCCAGCAGCTTGGGGGCCCGGGGCGACACGCAGTATTTT
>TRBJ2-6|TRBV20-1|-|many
CSASLSGANVLTF
TGCAGTGCTAGTTTGAGTGGGGCCAACGTCCTGACTTTC
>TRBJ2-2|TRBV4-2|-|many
CASSRGAVTGELFF
TGTGCCAGCTCCCGGGGGGCGGTCACCGGGGAGCTGTTTTTT
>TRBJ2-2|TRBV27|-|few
CASSPLPTANNPGELFF
TGTGCCAGCAGTCCCCTACCGACAGCGAATAACCCCGGGGAGCTGTTTTTT
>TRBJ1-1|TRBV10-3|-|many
CAISESIREGPEAFF
TGTGCCATCAGTGAGTCGATTCGGGAGGGGCCTGAAGCTTTCTTT
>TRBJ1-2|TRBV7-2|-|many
CASSLAAGVDYGYTF
TGTGCCAGCAGCTTAGCCGCGGGGGTGGACTATGGCTACACCTTC
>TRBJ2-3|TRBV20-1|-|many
CSARGTDTQYF
TGCAGTGCTAGAGGCACAGATACGCAGTATTTT
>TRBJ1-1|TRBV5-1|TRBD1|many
CASNPGTGPTEAFF
TGCGCCAGCAATCCCGGGACAGGGCCTACTGAAGCTTTCTTT
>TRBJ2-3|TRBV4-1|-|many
CASSQESLASTDTQYF
TGCGCCAGCAGCCAAGAGAGCCTGGCTAGCACAGATACGCAGTATTTT
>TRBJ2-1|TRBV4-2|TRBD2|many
CASSQDLRRGGRGEQFF
TGTGCCAGCAGCCAAGATCTACGGCGGGGGGGCCGGGGTGAGCAGTTCTTC
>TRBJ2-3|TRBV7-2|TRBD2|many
CASSTRLAGMTDTQYF
TGTGCCAGCAGCACCCGTCTAGCGGGGATGACAGATACGCAGTATTTT
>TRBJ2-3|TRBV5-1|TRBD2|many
CASSQLRAGGSDTQYF
TGCGCCAGCAGCCAGCTGCGGGCGGGGGGTTCAGATACGCAGTATTTT
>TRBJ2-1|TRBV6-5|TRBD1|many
CASSRSGQGGGNEQFF
TGTGCCAGCAGCCGATCGGGACAGGGAGGAGGCAATGAGCAGTTCTTC
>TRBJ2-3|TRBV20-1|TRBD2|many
CSAFKTSGGADTQYF
TGCAGTGCTTTCAAGACTAGCGGGGGGGCAGATACGCAGTATTTT
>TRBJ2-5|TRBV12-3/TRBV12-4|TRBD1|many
CASSPMDRRRGVQYF
TGTGCCAGCAGTCCAATGGACAGGCGGCGTGGGGTCCAGTACTTC
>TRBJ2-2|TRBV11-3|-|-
CASSSGLELFF
TGTGCCAGCAGCTCCGGGTTGGAGCTGTTTTTT
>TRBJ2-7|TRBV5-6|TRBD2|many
CASSPRDYIYEQYF
TGTGCCAGCAGCCCCAGGGACTACATCTACGAGCAGTACTTC
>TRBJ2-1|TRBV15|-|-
CATSRGNEQFF
TGTGCCACCAGCAGAGGCAATGAGCAGTTCTTC
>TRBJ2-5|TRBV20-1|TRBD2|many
CSARVASGYQETQYF
TGCAGTGCTAGAGTGGCTAGCGGCTATCAAGAGACCCAGTACTTC
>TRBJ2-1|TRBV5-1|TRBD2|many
CASSLSRLAGPHGDEQFF
TGCGCCAGCAGCTTGAGTAGGCTAGCGGGGCCCCACGGGGATGAGCAGTTCTTC
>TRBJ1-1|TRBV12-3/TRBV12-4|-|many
CASRSGTNTEAFF
TGTGCCAGCAGGAGTGGGACGAACACTGAAGCTTTCTTT
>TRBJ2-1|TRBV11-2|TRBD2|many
CASSLLAGGHLRPYNEQFF
TGTGCCAGCAGCTTACTAGCGGGGGGCCATCTAAGGCCTTACAATGAGCAGTTCTTC
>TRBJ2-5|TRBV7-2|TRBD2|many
CASSPVLAGRKTQYF
TGTGCCAGCAGCCCCGTTTTAGCGGGGCGAAAGACCCAGTACTTC
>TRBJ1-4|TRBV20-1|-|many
CSALGDRYEKLFF
TGCAGTGCCCTGGGGGACCGATATGAAAAACTGTTTTTT
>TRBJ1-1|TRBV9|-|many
CASSVDGGDTEAFF
TGTGCCAGCAGCGTAGATGGGGGGGACACTGAAGCTTTCTTT
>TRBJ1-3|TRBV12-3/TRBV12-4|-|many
CASRPTGSGNTIYF
TGTGCCAGCAGACCCACAGGGTCTGGAAACACCATATATTTT
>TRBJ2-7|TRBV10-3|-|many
CAISAGQGDTYEQYF
TGTGCCATCAGTGCAGGCCAGGGCGACACCTACGAGCAGTACTTC
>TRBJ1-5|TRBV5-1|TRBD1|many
CASSLVPGTAAGGNQPQHF
TGCGCCAGCAGCTTGGTGCCCGGGACAGCCGCCGGGGGCAATCAGCCCCAGCATTTT
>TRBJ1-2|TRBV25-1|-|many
CASPPTRIWDYGYTF
TGTGCCAGCCCACCTACCAGGATCTGGGACTATGGCTACACCTTC
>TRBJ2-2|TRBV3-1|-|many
CAISNTGELFF
TGTGCCATCTCAAACACCGGGGAGCTGTTTTTT
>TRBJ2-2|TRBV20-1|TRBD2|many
CSAPRTSVTGELFF
TGCAGTGCCCCCCGGACTAGCGTCACCGGGGAGCTGTTTTTT
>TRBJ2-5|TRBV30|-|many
CAWSVDSYYQETQYF
TGTGCCTGGAGTGTGGACAGTTACTACCAAGAGACCCAGTACTTC
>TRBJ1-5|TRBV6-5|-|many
CASSHPDQPQHF
TGTGCCAGCAGCCACCCAGATCAGCCCCAGCATTTT
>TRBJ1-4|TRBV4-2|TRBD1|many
CASSPGTAEKLFF
TGTGCCAGCAGCCCCGGGACAGCCGAAAAACTGTTTTTT
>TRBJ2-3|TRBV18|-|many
CASSPADTQYF
TGTGCCAGCTCACCAGCAGATACGCAGTATTTT
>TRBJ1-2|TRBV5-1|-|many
CASSLWAGNGYTF
TGCGCCAGCAGCTTGTGGGCAGGGAATGGCTACACCTTC
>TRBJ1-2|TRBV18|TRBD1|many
CASSPDRVYGYTF
TGTGCCAGCAGCCCAGACAGGGTCTATGGCTACACCTTC
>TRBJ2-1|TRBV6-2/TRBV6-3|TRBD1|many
CASNIQGGNEQFF
TGTGCCAGTAATATACAGGGGGGCAATGAGCAGTTCTTC
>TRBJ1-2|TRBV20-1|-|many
CSASGSRGGAGYGYTF
TGCAGTGCTAGCGGAAGTCGTGGGGGGGCTGGGTATGGCTACACCTTC
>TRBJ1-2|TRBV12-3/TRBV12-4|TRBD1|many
CASSQTGTNYGYTF
TGTGCCAGCAGCCAGACAGGGACTAACTATGGCTACACCTTC
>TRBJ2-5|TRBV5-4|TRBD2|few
CASSPAGTIRETQYF
TGTGCCAGCAGCCCCGCCGGGACTATCCGGGAGACCCAGTACTTC
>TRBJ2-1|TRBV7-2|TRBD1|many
CASSDLGTGYYNEQFF
TGTGCCAGCAGCGACCTAGGGACAGGGTACTACAATGAGCAGTTCTTC
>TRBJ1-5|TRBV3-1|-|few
CASSQDSGEQPQHF
TGTGCCAGCAGCCAAGATTCGGGGGAACAGCCCCAGCATTTT
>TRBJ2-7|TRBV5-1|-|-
CASSLGEPYEQYF
TGCGCCAGCAGCCTGGGCGAGCCCTACGAGCAGTACTTC
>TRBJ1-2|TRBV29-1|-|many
CSVEWIGGNYGYTF
TGCAGCGTTGAGTGGATTGGGGGAAACTATGGCTACACCTTC
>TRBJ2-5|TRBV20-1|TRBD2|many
CSASRASGQETQYF
TGCAGTGCTAGCCGAGCTAGCGGCCAAGAGACCCAGTACTTC
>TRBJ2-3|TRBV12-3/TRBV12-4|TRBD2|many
CASSPTTSSPTQYF
TGTGCCAGCAGTCCGACGACTAGCTCCCCTACGCAGTATTTT
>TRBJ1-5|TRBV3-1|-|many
CASSRRGDQPQHF
TGTGCCAGCAGCCGGCGGGGTGATCAGCCCCAGCATTTT
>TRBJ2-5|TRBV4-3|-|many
CASSQDYRATRSETQYF
TGCGCCAGCAGCCAAGATTACCGGGCAACCAGGTCGGAGACCCAGTACTTC
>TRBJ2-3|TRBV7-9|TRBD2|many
CASSFTSGSDTQYF
TGTGCCAGCAGCTTTACTAGCGGCTCAGATACGCAGTATTTT
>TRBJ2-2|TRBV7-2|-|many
CASSQRRGLNTGELFF
TGTGCCAGCAGCCAACGGCGGGGGCTCAACACCGGGGAGCTGTTTTTT